The rows below give T cell receptor beta chains drawn from one sample of a study of cytomegalovirus exposure and HLA in healthy donors. Measured with immunoSEQ multiplex PCR; TCRdb has only the in-frame clones, and not every one. The data contain approximately 150,000 clones, over 75% of them singletons. Sequencing was performed on PBMCs. All receptors derive from a male donor in good health and CMV-seronegative. Both conserved end residues are part of each CDR3. The D gene is left open where the match is weak. Clone size is given for some rows only: seen once, a few or many times, or a class if the clone is expanded.

size	D	V	J	CDR3	DNA
.	TRBD1	TRBV6-1	TRBJ1-1	CASSKGQGSNTEAFF	TGTGCCAGCAGTAAGGGACAGGGATCGAACACTGAAGCTTTCTTT
.	TRBD1	TRBV9	TRBJ2-7	CASSVNPGGSYEQYF	TGTGCCAGCAGCGTAAACCCAGGGGGCTCCTACGAGCAGTACTTC
.	.	TRBV5-8	TRBJ1-1	CASSFRNVALAFF	TGTGCCAGCAGCTTTCGCAATGTGGCCCTAGCTTTCTTT
.	TRBD1	TRBV4-1	TRBJ2-2	CASSQPGGRSGELFF	TGCGCCAGCAGCCAACCAGGGGGTAGATCCGGGGAGCTGTTTTTT
.	.	TRBV5-8	TRBJ1-2	CASRFSPSFYGYTF	TGTGCCAGCCGGTTTTCGCCCTCTTTCTATGGCTACACCTTC
.	.	TRBV27	TRBJ2-3	CASSHTDTQYF	TGTGCCAGCAGCCACACAGATACGCAGTATTTT
few	TRBD1	TRBV2	TRBJ1-2	CASSYGTDYGYTF	TGTGCCAGCAGTTATGGGACAGACTATGGCTACACCTTC
.	.	TRBV2	TRBJ1-4	CASSEARGFSEKLFF	TGTGCCAGCAGTGAAGCGCGGGGTTTCAGTGAAAAACTGTTTTTT
.	.	TRBV6-1	TRBJ1-2	CASRDNGYTF	TGTGCCAGCAGAGACAATGGCTACACCTTC
.	.	TRBV7-9	TRBJ2-1	CASSLIEFGEQFF	TGTGCCAGCAGCTTAATAGAATTCGGTGAGCAGTTCTTC
once	TRBD1	TRBV2	TRBJ2-7	CASRGQGASEQYF	TGTGCCAGCAGGGGACAGGGGGCGAGCGAGCAGTACTTC
.	.	TRBV9	TRBJ2-2	CASSVDAGPTGELFF	TGTGCCAGCAGCGTAGACGCGGGCCCGACCGGGGAGCTGTTTTTT
.	TRBD2	TRBV27	TRBJ2-5	CASSSAGAGEETQYF	TGTGCCAGCAGCTCCGCCGGGGCGGGGGAGGAGACCCAGTACTTC
.	.	TRBV6-5	TRBJ1-5	CASSQRDRTPQHF	TGTGCCAGCAGTCAACGCGACAGGACGCCCCAGCATTTT
.	.	TRBV19	TRBJ1-2	CASSVTGSYGYTF	TGTGCCAGTAGTGTGACAGGTTCCTATGGCTACACCTTC
once	TRBD1	TRBV27	TRBJ1-2	CASSSGGEHTGYTF	TGTGCCAGCAGTTCAGGGGGCGAACATACTGGCTACACCTTC
.	.	TRBV6-1	TRBJ2-3	CASRITRSTDTQYF	TGTGCCAGCAGGATAACCAGGTCCACAGATACGCAGTATTTT
.	TRBD2	TRBV5-8	TRBJ2-3	CASSQRGTSGGLSPDTQYF	TGTGCCAGCAGCCAAAGGGGGACTAGCGGGGGGTTGAGCCCAGATACGCAGTATTTT
.	TRBD1	TRBV7-2	TRBJ1-1	CASRLGGQGTEAFF	TGTGCCAGCAGACTTGGAGGACAGGGCACTGAAGCTTTCTTT
.	TRBD2	TRBV2	TRBJ2-2	CASRTGLAGNTGELFF	TGTGCCAGCAGGACGGGACTAGCGGGGAACACCGGGGAGCTGTTTTTT
.	TRBD1	TRBV4-2	TRBJ1-3	CASSVSTGVSGNTIYF	TGTGCCAGCAGCGTATCGACAGGGGTCTCTGGAAACACCATATATTTT
.	.	TRBV15	TRBJ1-2	CATSRSGGDYGYTF	TGTGCCACCAGCAGATCAGGAGGGGACTATGGCTACACCTTC
.	TRBD1	TRBV5-1	TRBJ1-2	CASSRTEGAPNYGYTF	TGCGCCAGCAGCAGAACGGAGGGGGCGCCTAACTATGGCTACACCTTC
.	.	TRBV5-1	TRBJ2-6	CASSGTHGGSGANVLTF	TGCGCCAGCAGCGGGACTCACGGGGGCTCTGGGGCCAACGTCCTGACTTTC
.	.	TRBV5-4	TRBJ2-7	CASSLGTSRHNEQYF	TGTGCCAGCAGCTTGGGGACTTCCAGGCATAACGAGCAGTACTTC
.	.	TRBV9	TRBJ2-7	CASSAGMAYEQYF	TGTGCCAGCAGCGCAGGGATGGCCTACGAGCAGTACTTC
.	TRBD2	TRBV7-9	TRBJ2-7	CASSSNLAGGRYEQYF	TGTGCCAGCAGCTCCAATCTAGCGGGGGGCCGCTACGAGCAGTACTTC
once	TRBD1	TRBV10-2	TRBJ1-6	CASSEKGQGIYSPLHF	TGCGCCAGCAGTGAGAAGGGACAGGGGATCTATTCACCCCTCCACTTT
few	.	TRBV6-1	TRBJ2-5	CASSEEYTGETQYF	TGTGCCAGCAGTGAAGAATATACGGGGGAGACCCAGTACTTC
.	.	TRBV5-6	TRBJ2-5	CASSFPPGAVTQETQYF	TGTGCCAGCAGCTTTCCCCCAGGGGCCGTCACGCAAGAGACCCAGTACTTC
.	.	TRBV4-1	TRBJ2-3	CASSRYLQGFTDTQYF	TGCGCCAGCAGCCGCTATCTACAGGGATTCACAGATACGCAGTATTTT
.	TRBD1	TRBV11-1	TRBJ2-4	CASSVWDRKNIQYF	TGTGCCAGCAGCGTCTGGGACAGGAAAAACATTCAGTACTTC
once	TRBD2	TRBV7-9	TRBJ2-5	CASSPTSGGGETQYF	TGTGCCAGCAGCCCAACTAGCGGGGGAGGCGAGACCCAGTACTTC
.	TRBD1	TRBV27	TRBJ2-5	CASSFRTGYETQYF	TGTGCCAGCAGTTTTCGGACAGGGTACGAGACCCAGTACTTC
.	.	TRBV13	TRBJ2-1	CASSPLETSEPNEQFF	TGTGCCAGCAGCCCACTTGAAACTAGTGAACCTAATGAGCAGTTCTTC
.	.	TRBV7-9	TRBJ2-2	CASSPPLVAGELFF	TGTGCCAGCAGCCCCCCCTTAGTTGCAGGGGAGCTGTTTTTT
.	TRBD1	TRBV30	TRBJ1-4	CAWTLTAGQGREKLFF	TGTGCCTGGACCTTGACTGCGGGACAGGGTCGAGAAAAACTGTTTTTT
.	TRBD1	TRBV2	TRBJ2-7	CASSVGQAYEQYF	TGTGCCAGCAGTGTCGGACAGGCATACGAGCAGTACTTC
.	.	TRBV6-1	TRBJ1-1	CASSALRRVEAFF	TGTGCCAGCAGTGCCCTAAGGAGGGTGGAAGCTTTCTTT
.	.	TRBV30	TRBJ1-1	CAWTPGIAEAFF	TGTGCCTGGACTCCCGGGATCGCCGAAGCTTTCTTT
.	TRBD1	TRBV10-3	TRBJ1-2	CAISEPSGQGVGGYTF	TGTGCCATCAGTGAGCCCTCGGGACAGGGTGTCGGGGGCTACACCTTC
.	.	TRBV2	TRBJ2-3	CASSDPGGTTDTQYF	TGTGCCAGCAGTGACCCCGGGGGGACAACAGATACGCAGTATTTT
few	TRBD1	TRBV13	TRBJ1-6	CASSFSTGGLSPLHF	TGTGCCAGCAGCTTCAGTACAGGGGGCCTTTCACCCCTCCACTTT
.	TRBD1	TRBV4-2	TRBJ2-4	CASSGTEFVLGLAKNIQYF	TGTGCCAGCAGCGGGACAGAGTTTGTCCTCGGTCTAGCCAAAAACATTCAGTACTTC
.	TRBD1	TRBV6-5	TRBJ1-3	CASSYSGQGGNTIYF	TGTGCCAGCAGTTACTCGGGACAGGGCGGAAACACCATATATTTT
once	.	TRBV4-2	TRBJ2-6	CASSQSEGVSGANVLTF	TGTGCCAGCAGCCAAAGTGAGGGAGTGTCTGGGGCCAACGTCCTGACTTTC
.	TRBD1	TRBV5-6	TRBJ2-7	CASSLVGQGALYEQYF	TGTGCCAGCAGCTTGGTTGGGCAGGGGGCTCTATACGAGCAGTACTTC
.	TRBD1	TRBV15	TRBJ1-1	CATSRGDRVNTEAFF	TGTGCCACCAGCAGAGGAGACAGGGTGAACACTGAAGCTTTCTTT
.	.	TRBV19	TRBJ2-1	CASSIPGLAPEQFF	TGTGCCAGTAGTATCCCGGGACTGGCCCCGGAGCAGTTCTTC
.	TRBD1	TRBV9	TRBJ1-1	CASSPRTGGSNTEAFF	TGTGCCAGCAGCCCTCGGACAGGGGGCTCGAACACTGAAGCTTTCTTT